These 3 T cell receptor beta chains were all obtained from the same sample, sequenced in a study of sequential checkpoint blockade in melanoma. Using immunoSEQ multiplex PCR, the repertoire was profiled, and TCRdb retains in-frame clones only, with some absent. The profile shows 12,000 or so clones, 25% to 30% of them singletons. Stated treatment: randomized to nivolumab then ipilimumab (arm A) or the reverse (arm B). Source: tumor tissue (inferred from file names), taken from a patient given nivolumab and ipilimumab in sequence. All receptors derive from a human donor with melanoma.

This clone was counted between two and nine times. The chain is built from TRBV19 and TRBJ2-4; tentative D call: TRBD1 (5 bases). Trimming took off 1 base at V and 2 bases at J, with 9 bases between the two ends. Germline V gene sequence: CDR1 LNHDA, CDR2 SQIVND (reference sequence). The CDR3 extends over 15 amino acids. CDR3 sequence: CASSIGRVTKNIQYF. The CDR3 coding sequence is TGTGCCAGTAGTATAGGCAGGGTAACCAAAAACATTCAGTACTTC.

DNA for the CDR3: TGTGCCACCAGCAGTCGGGACAGGTTCGGCTCTGGGGCCAACGTCCTGACTTTC. Translating gives CATSSRDRFGSGANVLTF. The chain has TRBV15 and TRBJ2-6; 8 bases are a match to TRBD1. The germline V gene encodes CDR1 LNHNV and CDR2 YYDKDF (reference sequence). J lost 0 bases, V lost 3 bases, and 7 bases had no gene match. The CDR3 sequence is 18 residues long.

In its sample, this clone is medium-sized. This chain links TRBV6-8 with TRBJ2-7; D tentatively fits TRBD1 or TRBD2 (5 bases each). Germline assignment: CDR1 MNHGY and CDR2 SAAAGT. This CDR3 comprises 14 residues. Trimming removed 0 bases at V and 3 bases at J, with 9 bases between. The CDR3 is CASSYSGDHYEQYF. The CDR3 coding sequence is TGTGCCAGCAGTTACTCGGGGGACCACTACGAGCAGTACTTC.